The 27 T cell receptor beta chains listed next were all sequenced from one sample in a study of blood T cell repertoires in COVID-19. Measured with immunoSEQ multiplex PCR; TCRdb has only the in-frame clones, and not every one. The data contain about 78,000 clones, roughly 80% of them singletons. Sequencing input: peripheral blood. These receptors originate from a human donor in a cohort sampled during active COVID-19.

This rearrangement joins TRBV2 to TRBJ1-1; no reliable D call. From germline, CDR1 is SNHLY and CDR2 FYNNEI. Trimming shortened V by 4 bases and J by 1 base, and 10 bases separated the two germline ends. CDR3 length: 14 amino acids. The DNA of the CDR3 is TGTGCCAGCAGTGGTGGTGGCAAGAACACTGAAGCTTTCTTT. Protein: CASSGGGKNTEAFF.

The genes are TRBV19 and TRBJ2-5, with 10 positions matching TRBD2. Germline assignment: CDR1 LNHDA and CDR2 SQIVND (reference sequence). The length of the CDR3 is 14 residues. With V trimmed by 6 bases and J by 5 bases, 6 bases remained unmatched. Here the CDR3 reads CASRSGGAGETQYF. CDR3 nucleotide sequence: TGTGCCAGTAGAAGCGGGGGGGCCGGGGAGACCCAGTACTTC.

The chain carries TRBV19 and TRBJ1-1, with D hard to call. Trimming stripped 6 bases from V and 3 bases from J, with 17 bases between. Looked up from germline, CDR1 is LNHDA and CDR2 is SQIVND (reference sequence). CDR3 length equals 15 residues. CDR3 DNA: TGTGCCAGTAGCCCTACAATTGGGAGATACACTGAAGCTTTCTTT. Its protein is CASSPTIGRYTEAFF.

V is TRBV29-1 and J is TRBJ2-7, with 8 bases aligning to TRBD2. Trimming cost V 7 bases and J 2 bases; bases outside gene matches: 4. The CDR3 is 12 residues long. The germline V gene has CDR1 SQVTM and CDR2 ANQGSEA. The CDR3 DNA reads as TGCAGCGCTGGTAGCGGGGCCTACGAGCAGTACTTC. Amino acid sequence: CSAGSGAYEQYF.

The chain recombines TRBV10-1 with TRBJ1-3; possibly TRBD1 for D (6 bases). This CDR3 has 14 residues. Germline-derived CDR1 and CDR2 are WNHNN and SYGVQD (reference sequence). Trimming stripped 3 bases from V and 1 base from J, with 7 bases between. In DNA form, the CDR3 reads TGCGCCAGCAGTGATACAGGGTCTGGAAACACCATATATTTT. Amino acids: CASSDTGSGNTIYF.

This sequence joins TRBV7-2 and TRBJ1-6; D uncertain. Germline CDR1 is SGHTA and CDR2 is FQGNSA. This CDR3 is built from 15 residues. V lost 2 bases to trimming and J lost 0 bases, with 5 bases between them. The CDR3 spells CASSLHSSYNSPLHF. The CDR3 DNA is TGTGCCAGCAGCTTACACAGCTCCTATAATTCACCCCTCCACTTT.

The V and J genes are TRBV7-2 and TRBJ1-1; D is unresolved. The length of the CDR3 is 13 residues. Germline lookup yields CDR1 SGHTA and CDR2 FQGNSA. V lost 3 bases and J lost 2, with 7 bases in between. The CDR3 sequence is CASSFQFNTEAFF. The CDR3 bases are TGTGCCAGCAGCTTTCAGTTTAACACTGAAGCTTTCTTT.

The rearrangement joins TRBV21-1 to TRBJ1-6. TRBV21-1 is tagged as a pseudogene. This CDR3 is built from 14 residues. This chain's CDR3 is CAISMPPYNSPLHF. The CDR3 DNA reads TGTGCCATCTCTATGCCCCCCTATAATTCACCCCTCCACTTT.

The chain links TRBV3-1 (or the pseudogene TRBV3-2) to TRBJ2-7, with 7 positions matching TRBD2. Looked up from germline, CDR1 is LGHDT and CDR2 is YNNKEL (reference sequence). This CDR3 is 14 amino acids long. Trimming took 0 bases from V and 7 from J; bases not matched to a gene: 6. CDR3 loop: CASSQEFGRREQYF. CDR3 coding DNA: TGTGCCAGCAGCCAAGAATTCGGGAGGCGGGAGCAGTACTTC.

The gene calls are TRBV24-1 and TRBJ1-2; D not certain. CDR1 and CDR2 (germline): KGHDR, SFDVKD. CDR3 length equals 14 residues. The germline V and J ends were trimmed by 3 bases and 4 bases, with 11 bases remaining between them. The CDR3 reads CATSDTRLLYGYTF. The CDR3 DNA is TGTGCCACCAGTGATACGAGACTGCTCTATGGCTACACCTTC.

The chain combines TRBV12-3 or TRBV12-4 with TRBJ2-1, with D unresolved. The CDR3 contains 13 residues. The ends were cut back, 5 bases at V and 0 bases at J, with 5 bases in the middle. CDR3 DNA sequence: TGTGCCAGCAGTAAGAGCTCCTACAATGAGCAGTTCTTC. Translating it yields CASSKSSYNEQFF.

The chain uses TRBV2 and TRBJ2-5; 8 positions match TRBD2. The CDR3 is 14 residues long. J was trimmed by 5 bases and V by 6 bases; bases with no gene match: 8. Per germline, CDR1 SNHLY and CDR2 FYNNEI. As DNA, the CDR3 is TGTGCCAGCAGCTTCCTCACGGGGGGGGAGACCCAGTACTTC. Protein product: CASSFLTGGETQYF.

The J gene is TRBJ1-6, the V gene TRBV19, with D unclear. Germline V lookup: CDR1 LNHDA, CDR2 SQIVND (reference sequence). Trimming removed 1 base from V and 15 bases from J, with 16 bases in between. The CDR3 has 14 residues. CDR3 region: CASSIGGSDSILHF. The CDR3 DNA is TGTGCCAGTAGTATAGGAGGCAGCGATTCGATCCTCCACTTT.

This chain links TRBV5-4 with TRBJ2-5; 8 nucleotides match TRBD2. V trimming: 4 bases; J trimming: 5 bases; junction bases outside the gene matches: 10. The CDR3 runs to 15 residues. The V gene's germline CDR1 is SGHNT and CDR2 YYREEE (reference sequence). The chain's CDR3 is CASSRKGLAGETQYF. CDR3 coding DNA: TGTGCCAGCAGCAGAAAAGGACTAGCCGGGGAGACCCAGTACTTC.

The chain recombines TRBV2 with TRBJ2-1, with D perhaps TRBD1 (5 bases). V dropped 6 bases and J dropped 1 base, with 10 bases sitting between them. Germline loops: CDR1 SNHLY, CDR2 FYNNEI. The CDR3 contains 14 residues. Written as DNA, the CDR3 is TGTGCCAGCAGAGACCAGGGTTCCTACAATGAGCAGTTCTTC. Protein sequence: CASRDQGSYNEQFF.

The chain employs TRBV7-9 and TRBJ1-1; D is unresolved. Trimming stripped 1 base from V and 0 bases from J, with 6 bases between. CDR1 SEHNR and CDR2 FQNEAQ come from the germline V gene (reference sequence). The CDR3 has 14 residues. This chain's CDR3 is CASSLVDMNTEAFF. CDR3 coding DNA: TGTGCCAGCAGCTTAGTAGATATGAACACTGAAGCTTTCTTT.

The rearrangement joins TRBV29-1 to TRBJ1-1; no clear D. In germline, CDR1 is SQVTM, CDR2 ANQGSEA. Between the trimmed V and J ends, which lost 6 bases and 3 bases, there was a span of 11 bases. This CDR3 region has 12 residues. CDR3 residues: CSVARSDTEAFF. The CDR3 DNA reads as TGCAGCGTGGCTAGGAGCGACACTGAAGCTTTCTTT.

The J gene is TRBJ2-2, the V gene TRBV9; 7 bases fit TRBD1. CDR1 is SGDLS, CDR2 YYNGEE, per germline. V lost 3 bases to trimming and J lost 2 bases; unmatched junction nucleotides: 4. The length of the CDR3 is 15 residues. CDR3 nucleotides: TGTGCCAGCAGCGCCCGGGACAGTAACACCGGGGAGCTGTTTTTT. This gives the protein CASSARDSNTGELFF.

This clone was observed a single time. This chain uses TRBV5-1 with TRBJ2-2; weak D call: TRBD1 (5 bases). The V end was cut by 1 base, the J end by 4 bases, with 11 bases between. Germline CDR1 and CDR2: SGHRS and YFSETQ. This CDR3 comprises 15 residues. CDR3 in amino acids: CASSLLGVITGELFF. The CDR3 nucleotides are TGCGCCAGCAGCTTGTTAGGGGTTATCACCGGGGAGCTGTTTTTT.

This chain uses TRBV30 with TRBJ2-7, with 10 positions matching TRBD1. Per germline, CDR1 GTSNPN and CDR2 SVGIG (reference sequence). The J segment lost 6 bases and the V segment lost 5 bases, leaving 4 bases of the junction unmatched. The CDR3 totals 12 residues. The CDR3 is CAWDRGRSEQYF. CDR3 DNA sequence: TGTGCCTGGGACAGGGGGCGGTCCGAGCAGTACTTC.

The chain links TRBV12-3 or TRBV12-4 to TRBJ2-5, with a possible D match to TRBD1 (6 bases). V shed 2 bases and J shed 6 bases, with 10 bases lying between them. CDR3 length equals 13 residues. CDR3 amino acids: CASSLHRAKTQYF. The CDR3 bases are TGTGCCAGCAGTTTACACAGGGCGAAGACCCAGTACTTC.

V is TRBV5-1 and J is TRBJ1-6, with D uncertain. This CDR3 comprises 15 residues. The V gene's germline CDR1 is SGHRS and CDR2 YFSETQ. Trimming removed 2 bases from V and 0 bases from J, with 6 bases in between. In DNA, the CDR3 is TGCGCCAGCAGCTTTTCGAGCTCCTATAATTCACCCCTCCACTTT. Its translation is CASSFSSSYNSPLHF.

The chain links TRBV5-1 to TRBJ1-2, with TRBD1 as a possible D gene (6 bases). The V and J ends lost 4 bases and 7 bases respectively, with 11 bases between them. Germline CDR1 is SGHRS and CDR2 is YFSETQ. The CDR3 has 12 amino acids. The CDR3 DNA follows: TGCGCCAGCAGCCCGGGAGGGGGTGGCTACACCTTC. It translates to CASSPGGGGYTF.

This chain uses TRBV6-5 with TRBJ1-3, with D unresolved. The germline V gene has CDR1 MNHEY and CDR2 SVGAGI. CDR3 length equals 14 residues. The V gene lost 4 bases and the J gene lost 6 bases, with 13 bases spanning the gap. The DNA of the CDR3 is TGTGCCAGCAGTTCCTTCTCGGCGGCAAACACCATATATTTT. Amino acids: CASSSFSAANTIYF.

This chain uses TRBV6-6 with TRBJ1-5; 7 bases are shared with TRBD1. CDR1 and CDR2 (germline): MNHNY, SVGAGI (reference sequence). The CDR3 runs 16 residues. The V gene end was trimmed by 2 bases and the J gene end by 2 bases; junction bases not matched to a gene: 6. CDR3: CASSYENRGRNQPQHF. The CDR3 bases are TGTGCCAGCAGTTACGAGAACAGGGGACGCAATCAGCCCCAGCATTTT.

The CDR3 DNA follows: TGTGCCGGCGGACAGGAACGCGAGACCCAGTACTTC. Protein product: CAGGQERETQYF. This chain connects TRBV10-3 to TRBJ2-5; 7 bases agree with TRBD1. The ends lost 11 bases at V and 5 bases at J; junction bases unmatched: 8. Germline assignment: CDR1 ENHRY and CDR2 SYGVKD. The CDR3 has 12 amino acids.

The V and J genes are TRBV21-1 and TRBJ2-7; TRBD1 is the table's D call, not checked against the DNA. TRBV21-1 is described as a pseudogene. This CDR3 contains 16 residues. The CDR3 here is CASSKLSGTGTHEQYF. Here the CDR3 DNA reads TGTGCCAGCAGCAAACTCTCCGGGACAGGGACCCACGAGCAGTACTTC.